This paragraph covers one TCR beta chain sequence. The sample originates from a study of blood T cell repertoires in COVID-19. Overall study context: Some COVID-19 samples were acute and others convalescent; all came from the United States, Italy and Spain. From T cells, B-cell-depleted T cells, or PBMCs came the material, which was cDNA or gDNA.

How the authors handled the data: From reference gene primer amplification, estimates of nucleated cell counts were derived. The assay was immunoSEQ multiplex PCR, and TCRdb's table has in-frame clones only and misses some. The V and J calls and clone size were taken over from that table, and D and trimming were inferred from the DNA. The table lists about 260,000 clones, 85% to 90% of them singletons. Germline lookup yields CDR1 LNHDA and CDR2 SQIVND (reference sequence). V lost 5 bases, J lost 4 bases, and 18 bases lay in between. The CDR3 contains 15 residues. The material sequenced was peripheral blood. The chain links TRBV19 to TRBJ2-7; D may be TRBD2 (6 bases). The sequence derives from a human donor in a cohort sampled during active COVID-19. In nucleotides, the CDR3 is TGTGCCAGTAGTCCTGGGACTCGAGACTCATACGAGCAGTACTTC. Translation: CASSPGTRDSYEQYF. Looking up the rest from reference TRBV19 and TRBJ2-7 gives the full variable domain: DGGITQSPKYLFRKEGQNVTLSCEQNLNHDAMYWYRQDPGQGLRLIYYSQIVNDFQKGDIAEGYSVSREKKESFPLTVTSAQKNPTAFYLCASSPGTRDSYEQYFGPGTRLTVT.